This T cell receptor (beta chain) was obtained from a study of CD8 T cells in ankylosing spondylitis. Germline CDR1 is LGHDT and CDR2 is YNNKEL (reference sequence). Trimming took 3 bases from V and 4 from J; bases not matched to a gene: 3. The CDR3 sequence is 15 residues long. TCRdb used MiXCR to reprocess the 5' RACE reads, holding one entry per CDR3 protein. The sample lists about 220,000 distinct CDR3 sequences, 10% seen once, with 21% in the top ten. The sample holds a few counts of this clonotype. Material: blood, either unsorted or a sorted T cell fraction (not recorded which). The V call is TRBV3-1, the J call TRBJ1-4; 9 nucleotides line up with TRBD1. The origin of this receptor is a male donor with ankylosing spondylitis or in good health (not recorded which). This CDR3 is CASSQGQGNNEKLFF. CDR3 nucleotides: TGTGCCAGCAGCCAGGGACAGGGAAATAATGAAAAACTGTTTTTT.